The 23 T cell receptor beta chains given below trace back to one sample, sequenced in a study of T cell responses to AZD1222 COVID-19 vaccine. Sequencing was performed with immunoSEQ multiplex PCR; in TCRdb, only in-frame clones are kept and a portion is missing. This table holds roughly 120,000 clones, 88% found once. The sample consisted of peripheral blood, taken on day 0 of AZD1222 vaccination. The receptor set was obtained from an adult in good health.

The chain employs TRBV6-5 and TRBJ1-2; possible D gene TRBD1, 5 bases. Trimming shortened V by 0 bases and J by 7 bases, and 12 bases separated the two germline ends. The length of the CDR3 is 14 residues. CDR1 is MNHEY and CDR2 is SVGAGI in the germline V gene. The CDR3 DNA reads TGTGCCAGCAGTTACTCCAGGGTTTCAAGTGGCTACACCTTC. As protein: CASSYSRVSSGYTF.

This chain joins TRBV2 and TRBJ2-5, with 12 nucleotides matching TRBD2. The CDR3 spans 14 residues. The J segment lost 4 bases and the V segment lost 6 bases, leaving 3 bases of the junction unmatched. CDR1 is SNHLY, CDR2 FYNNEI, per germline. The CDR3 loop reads CASRELAGGETQYF. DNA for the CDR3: TGTGCCAGCAGAGAACTAGCGGGAGGAGAGACCCAGTACTTC.

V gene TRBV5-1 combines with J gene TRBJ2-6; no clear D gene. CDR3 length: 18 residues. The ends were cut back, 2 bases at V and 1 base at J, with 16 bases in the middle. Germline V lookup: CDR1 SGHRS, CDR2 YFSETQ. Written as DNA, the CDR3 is TGCGCCAGCAGCTTAGGGCAGTATAGCTCGTCTGGGGCCAACGTCCTGACTTTC. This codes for CASSLGQYSSSGANVLTF.

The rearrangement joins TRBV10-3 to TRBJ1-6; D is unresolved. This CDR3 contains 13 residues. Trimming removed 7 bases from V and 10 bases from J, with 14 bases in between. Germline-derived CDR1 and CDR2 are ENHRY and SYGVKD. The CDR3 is CAIMDGFGSPLHF. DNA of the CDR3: TGTGCCATCATGGATGGGTTCGGATCACCCCTCCACTTT.

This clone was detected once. In nucleotides, the CDR3 is TGCGCCAGCATCAAAAACAGGGGGGACGGAAACACCATATATTTT. This codes for CASIKNRGDGNTIYF. The rearrangement links TRBV10-1 to TRBJ1-3, with 8 bases aligning to TRBD1. V was pared by 7 bases and J by 4 bases, with 9 bases of the junction left unmatched. This CDR3 has 15 residues. Germline values: CDR1 WNHNN, CDR2 SYGVQD (reference sequence).

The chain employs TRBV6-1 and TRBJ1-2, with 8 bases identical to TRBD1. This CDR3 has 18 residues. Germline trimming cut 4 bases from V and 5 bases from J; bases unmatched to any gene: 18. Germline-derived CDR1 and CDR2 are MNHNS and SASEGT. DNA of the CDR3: TGTGCCAGCAGTGGCTTCCGGGACAGGATAAGGGGCCCTTATGGCTACACCTTC. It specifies CASSGFRDRIRGPYGYTF.

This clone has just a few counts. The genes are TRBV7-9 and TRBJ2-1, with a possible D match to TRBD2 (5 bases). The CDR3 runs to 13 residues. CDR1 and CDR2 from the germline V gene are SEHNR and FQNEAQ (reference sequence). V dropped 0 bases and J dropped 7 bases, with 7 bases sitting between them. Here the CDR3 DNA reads TGTGCCAGCAGCTTAGCTGGGGAGAATGAGCAGTTCTTC. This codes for CASSLAGENEQFF. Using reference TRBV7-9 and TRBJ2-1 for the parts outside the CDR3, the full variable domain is DTGVSQNPRHKITKRGQNVTFRCDPISEHNRLYWYRQTLGQGPEFLTYFQNEAQLEKSRLLSDRFSAERPKGSFSTLEIQRTEQGDSAMYLCASSLAGENEQFFGPGTRLTVL.

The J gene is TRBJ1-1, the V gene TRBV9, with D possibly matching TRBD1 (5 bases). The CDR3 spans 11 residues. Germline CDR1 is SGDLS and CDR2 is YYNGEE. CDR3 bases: TGTGGGCAGGGAGGAGAAACTGAAGCTTTCTTT. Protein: CGQGGETEAFF.

CDR3 in amino acids: CATSSSRLGNEQFF. The CDR3 coding sequence is TGTGCCACCAGCAGTAGCCGACTTGGCAATGAGCAGTTCTTC. This chain joins TRBV15 and TRBJ2-1, with D hard to call. This CDR3 region has 14 residues. Germline values: CDR1 LNHNV, CDR2 YYDKDF (reference sequence). Trimming removed 3 bases at V and 6 bases at J, with 12 bases between.

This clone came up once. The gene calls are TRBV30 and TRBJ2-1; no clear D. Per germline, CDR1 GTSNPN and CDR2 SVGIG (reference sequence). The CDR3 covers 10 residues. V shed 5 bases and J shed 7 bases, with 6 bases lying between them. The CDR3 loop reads CAWQINEQFF. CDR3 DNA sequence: TGTGCCTGGCAGATTAATGAGCAGTTCTTC. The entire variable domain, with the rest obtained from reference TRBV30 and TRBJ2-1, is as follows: SQTIHQWPATLVQPVGSPLSLECTVEGTSNPNLYWYRQAAGRGLQLLFYSVGIGQISSEVPQNLSASRPQDRQFILSSKKLLLSDSGFYLCAWQINEQFFGPGTRLTVL.

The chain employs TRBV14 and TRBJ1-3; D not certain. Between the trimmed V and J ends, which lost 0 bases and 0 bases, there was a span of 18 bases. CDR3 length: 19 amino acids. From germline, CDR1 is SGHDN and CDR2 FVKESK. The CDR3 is CASSQDENGSMFSGNTIYF. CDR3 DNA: TGTGCCAGCAGCCAAGATGAAAATGGCAGTATGTTCTCTGGAAACACCATATATTTT.

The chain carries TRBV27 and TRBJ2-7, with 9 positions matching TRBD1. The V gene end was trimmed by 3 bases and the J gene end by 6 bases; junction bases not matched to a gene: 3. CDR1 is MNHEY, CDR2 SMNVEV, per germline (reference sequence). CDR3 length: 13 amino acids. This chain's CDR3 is CASSFGTGIEQYF. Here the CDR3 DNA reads TGTGCCAGCAGTTTTGGGACAGGGATCGAGCAGTACTTC.

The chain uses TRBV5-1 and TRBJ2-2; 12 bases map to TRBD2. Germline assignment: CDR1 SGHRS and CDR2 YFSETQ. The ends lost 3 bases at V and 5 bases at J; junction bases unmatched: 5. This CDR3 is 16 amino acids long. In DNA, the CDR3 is TGCGCCAGCAGCTATGCTAGCGGGAGGGCGACCGGGGAGCTGTTTTTT. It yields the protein CASSYASGRATGELFF.

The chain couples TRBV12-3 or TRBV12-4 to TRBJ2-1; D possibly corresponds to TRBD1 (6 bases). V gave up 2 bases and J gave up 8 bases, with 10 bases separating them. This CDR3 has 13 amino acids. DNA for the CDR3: TGTGCCAGCAGTTTAAGTAGGACAGATGAGCAGTTCTTC. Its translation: CASSLSRTDEQFF.

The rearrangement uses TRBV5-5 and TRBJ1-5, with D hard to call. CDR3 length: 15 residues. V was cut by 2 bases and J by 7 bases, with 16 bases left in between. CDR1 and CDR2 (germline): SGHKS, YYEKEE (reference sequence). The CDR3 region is CASSFGVFPQQPQHF. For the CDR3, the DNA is TGTGCCAGCAGCTTTGGTGTCTTCCCCCAGCAGCCCCAGCATTTT. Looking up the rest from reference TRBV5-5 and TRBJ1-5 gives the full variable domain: DAGVTQSPTHLIKTRGQQVTLRCSPISGHKSVSWYQQVLGQGPQFIFQYYEKEERGRGNFPDRFSARQFPNYSSELNVNALLLGDSALYLCASSFGVFPQQPQHFGDGTRLSIL.

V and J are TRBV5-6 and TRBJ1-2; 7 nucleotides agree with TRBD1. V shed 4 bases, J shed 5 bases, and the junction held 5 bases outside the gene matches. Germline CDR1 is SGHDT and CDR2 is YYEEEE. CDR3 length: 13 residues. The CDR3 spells CASSGDRIYGYTF. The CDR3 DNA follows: TGTGCCAGCAGCGGGGACAGAATATATGGCTACACCTTC.

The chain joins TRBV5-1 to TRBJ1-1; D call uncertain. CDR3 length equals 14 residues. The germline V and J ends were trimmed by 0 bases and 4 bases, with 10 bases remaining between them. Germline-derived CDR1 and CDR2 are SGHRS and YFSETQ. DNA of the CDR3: TGCGCCAGCAGCTTGGACCTTGGAGGCACTGAAGCTTTCTTT. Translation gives CASSLDLGGTEAFF.

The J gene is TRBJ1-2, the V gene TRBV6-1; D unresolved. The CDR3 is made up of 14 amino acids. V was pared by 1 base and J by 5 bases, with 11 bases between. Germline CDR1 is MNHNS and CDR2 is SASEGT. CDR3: CASSEGIGVYGYTF. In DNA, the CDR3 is TGTGCCAGCAGTGAAGGGATCGGGGTATATGGCTACACCTTC.

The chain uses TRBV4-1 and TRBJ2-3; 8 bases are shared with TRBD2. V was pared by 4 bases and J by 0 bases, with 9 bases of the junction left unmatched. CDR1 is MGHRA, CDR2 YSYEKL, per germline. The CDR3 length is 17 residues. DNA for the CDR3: TGCGCCAGCAGCCGAAGGACCGGGGGGGCGAGCACAGATACGCAGTATTTT. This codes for CASSRRTGGASTDTQYF.

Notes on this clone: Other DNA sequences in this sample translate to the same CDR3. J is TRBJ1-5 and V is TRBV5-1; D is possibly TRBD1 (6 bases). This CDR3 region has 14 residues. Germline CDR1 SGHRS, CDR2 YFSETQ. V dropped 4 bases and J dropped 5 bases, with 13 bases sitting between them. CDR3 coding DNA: TGCGCCAGCAGCCCCGGACAGAATGATCAGCCCCAGCATTTT. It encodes CASSPGQNDQPQHF.

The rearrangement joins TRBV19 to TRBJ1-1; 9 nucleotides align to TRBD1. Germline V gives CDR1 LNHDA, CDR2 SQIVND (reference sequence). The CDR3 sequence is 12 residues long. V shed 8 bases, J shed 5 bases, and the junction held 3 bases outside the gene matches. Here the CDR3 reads CASLTGGTEAFF. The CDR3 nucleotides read TGTGCCAGTCTGACAGGGGGAACTGAAGCTTTCTTT.

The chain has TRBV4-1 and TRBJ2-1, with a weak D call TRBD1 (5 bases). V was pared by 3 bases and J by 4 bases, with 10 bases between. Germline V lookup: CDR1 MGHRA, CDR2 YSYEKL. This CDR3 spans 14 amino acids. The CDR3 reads CASSQQGAYNEQFF. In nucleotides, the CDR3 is TGCGCCAGCAGCCAGCAAGGGGCGTACAATGAGCAGTTCTTC.

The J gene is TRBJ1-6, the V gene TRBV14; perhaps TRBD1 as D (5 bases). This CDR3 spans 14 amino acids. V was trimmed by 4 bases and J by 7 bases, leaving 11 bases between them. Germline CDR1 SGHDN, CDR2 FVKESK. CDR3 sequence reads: CASSPRPGNSPLHF. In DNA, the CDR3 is TGTGCCAGCAGCCCTCGGCCAGGGAATTCACCCCTCCACTTT.